The 21 T cell receptor beta chains reported below all come from one sample, sequenced in a study of identical twins (dated by TCRdb to 2016 to 2017). Libraries came from 5' RACE. Sequencing used an Illumina HiSeq 2000. The raw public reads went through TCRdb reprocessing: fastp at Q25, MiXCR clone calling, in-frame beta chains kept. When rows share a CDR3 protein, they turn into one entry using the most common DNA and genes. The sample contains around 690,000 distinct CDR3 sequences, 21% of them found a single time. 4% to 4.5% of the sample lies in the top ten. The same sample was also used in a study of T cells expressing NK-cell markers.

Sequencing used PBMCs. The receptor set was obtained from a young woman in good health.

This clonotype was seen only a few times. V is TRBV6-1 and J is TRBJ1-6; D gene uncertain. Trimming pared 3 bases from V and 4 bases from J, leaving 4 bases between. Looked up from germline, CDR1 is MNHNS and CDR2 is SASEGT. The CDR3 has 13 residues. Written as DNA, the CDR3 is TGTGCCAGCAGTGATACGTATAATTCACCCCTCCACTTT. Protein product: CASSDTYNSPLHF.

In its sample, this clonotype was seen a few times. V usage is TRBV12-3 or TRBV12-4 and J usage is TRBJ1-6; D is unclear. V gave up 5 bases and J gave up 8 bases, with 7 bases separating them. The CDR3 contains 12 residues. Here the CDR3 reads CASSPNHSPLHF. CDR3 nucleotides: TGTGCCAGCAGTCCTAACCATTCACCCCTCCACTTT.

The V and J genes are TRBV20-1 and TRBJ2-3; 10 positions agree with TRBD2. CDR1 is DFQATT, CDR2 SNEGSKA, per germline (reference sequence). This CDR3 spans 16 amino acids. J lost 6 bases, V lost 0 bases, and 9 bases had no gene match. The CDR3 here is CSARDRVAGGRDTQYF. In nucleotides, the CDR3 is TGCAGTGCTAGAGATCGAGTAGCGGGAGGTAGGGATACGCAGTATTTT.

The table lists this clonotype with a count of one. The chain combines TRBV7-9 with TRBJ2-1; TRBD1 matches at 8 bases. The ends lost 9 bases at V and 4 bases at J; junction bases unmatched: 11. The germline gives CDR1 SEHNR, CDR2 FQNEAQ (reference sequence). CDR3 length: 15 amino acids. This CDR3 reads CARGQGRWAYNEQFF. The CDR3 DNA reads TGTGCCAGAGGACAGGGAAGATGGGCTTACAATGAGCAGTTCTTC.

The CDR3 spells CASSVLTPGQSTDTQYF. DNA of the CDR3: TGTGCCAGCAGCGTTCTGACACCGGGACAGAGCACAGATACGCAGTATTTT. The rearrangement joins TRBV13 to TRBJ2-3, with TRBD1 matching over 7 bases. V shed 5 bases and J 0 bases; nucleotides not matched to a gene: 11. The CDR3 runs to 17 residues. Germline assignment: CDR1 PRHDT and CDR2 FYEKMQ (reference sequence).

This clonotype was found many times. This chain links TRBV20-1 with TRBJ1-5; 11 bases fit TRBD1. CDR3 length equals 15 residues. J lost 7 bases, V lost 4 bases, and 9 bases had no gene match. Germline CDR1 reads DFQATT; CDR2 reads SNEGSKA (reference sequence). The CDR3 nucleotides are TGCAGTGCTATCGGACAGGGGGCGCCCAGGCAGCCCCAGCATTTT. Its protein product is CSAIGQGAPRQPQHF.

There are many counts of this clonotype. The gene calls are TRBV28 and TRBJ2-7, with a possible D match to TRBD2 (5 bases). V lost 6 bases and J 3 bases, leaving 15 bases between the germline ends. There are 14 residues in the CDR3. Per germline, CDR1 MDHEN and CDR2 SYDVKM. CDR3 DNA sequence: TGTGCCAGCAGCGCCCCGACTACTGACTACGAGCAGTACTTC. This codes for CASSAPTTDYEQYF.

The chain is built from TRBV4-1 and TRBJ2-3, with 9 bases fitting TRBD2. V trimming: 1 base; J trimming: 3 bases; junction bases outside the gene matches: 11. Germline values: CDR1 MGHRA, CDR2 YSYEKL. CDR3 size: 18 residues. The CDR3 loop is CASSQGERTSVRTDTQYF. The CDR3 nucleotides read TGCGCCAGCAGCCAAGGAGAGAGGACTAGCGTTAGGACAGATACGCAGTATTTT.

This clonotype appeared a few times. V usage is TRBV20-1 and J usage is TRBJ2-7; D gene uncertain. V lost 6 bases and J lost 4, with 10 bases in between. This CDR3 comprises 11 residues. The germline gives CDR1 DFQATT, CDR2 SNEGSKA (reference sequence). CDR3 in DNA: TGCAGTGCCCCTTCGAGATACGAGCAGTACTTC. Translated, it gives CSAPSRYEQYF.

The genes are TRBV7-2 and TRBJ2-5; 10 nucleotides agree with TRBD2. Per the germline V gene, CDR1 is SGHTA and CDR2 is FQGNSA. CDR3 length equals 15 residues. After removal of 4 bases from V and 5 bases from J, the junction contained 7 bases not matched to a gene. In DNA form, the CDR3 reads TGTGCCAGCAGCTCCGTAGCGGGGGGTTGGGAGACCCAGTACTTC. Translated, it gives CASSSVAGGWETQYF. The whole variable domain, remainder taken from reference TRBV7-2 and TRBJ2-5, is GAGVSQSPSNKVTEKGKDVELRCDPISGHTALYWYRQSLGQGLEFLIYFQGNSAPDKSGLPSDRFSAERTGGSVSTLTIQRTQQEDSAVYLCASSSVAGGWETQYFGPGTRLLVL.

CDR3 sequence: CASSGADEKLFF. The DNA of the CDR3 is TGTGCCAGCAGTGGGGCCGATGAAAAACTGTTTTTT. The J gene is TRBJ1-4, the V gene TRBV2; D unclear. V shed 4 bases and J shed 6 bases, with 6 bases lying between them. The CDR3 has 12 amino acids. The V gene's germline CDR1 is SNHLY and CDR2 FYNNEI.

This clonotype was observed a single time. The genes are TRBV19 and TRBJ1-5; 8 nucleotides align to TRBD1. Germline V gene sequence: CDR1 LNHDA, CDR2 SQIVND (reference sequence). The V gene end was trimmed by 5 bases and the J gene end by 6 bases; junction bases not matched to a gene: 6. This CDR3 has 14 residues. The chain's CDR3 is CASSLDRDVQPQHF. The DNA for the CDR3 is TGTGCCAGTAGTTTGGACAGGGATGTTCAGCCCCAGCATTTT.

The CDR3 here is CSVLGTIGDLEAFF. The CDR3 DNA is TGCAGCGTCTTAGGGACGATAGGGGACCTTGAAGCTTTCTTT. The chain recombines TRBV29-1 with TRBJ1-1; TRBD1 might be the D (5 bases). V shed 6 bases and J shed 7 bases, with 21 bases lying between them. Germline values: CDR1 SQVTM, CDR2 ANQGSEA. The CDR3 length is 14 residues. Full variable domain (remainder filled in from reference TRBV29-1 and TRBJ1-1): SAVISQKPSRDICQRGTSLTIQCQVDSQVTMMFWYRQQPGQSLTLIATANQGSEATYESGFVIDKFPISRPNLTFSTLTVSNMSPEDSSIYLCSVLGTIGDLEAFFGQGTRLTVV.

This clonotype was picked up many times. The chain has TRBV5-1 and TRBJ2-2; 8 nucleotides align to TRBD2. V was pared by 1 base and J by 3 bases, with 5 bases of the junction left unmatched. CDR3 size: 16 residues. CDR1 and CDR2 from the germline V gene are SGHRS and YFSETQ. Here the CDR3 reads CASSLFAGGDTGELFF. The CDR3 region has the DNA TGCGCCAGCAGCTTGTTCGCGGGGGGCGACACCGGGGAGCTGTTTTTT.

V usage is TRBV20-1 and J usage is TRBJ2-6; D is possibly TRBD1 (6 bases). This CDR3 region has 14 residues. From germline, CDR1 is DFQATT and CDR2 SNEGSKA (reference sequence). Trimming took 3 bases from V and 5 from J, leaving 11 bases between them. This chain's CDR3 is CSARRGTRANVLTF. The CDR3 nucleotides read TGCAGTGCTAGGAGGGGGACCCGGGCCAACGTCCTGACTTTC.

V usage is TRBV12-3 or TRBV12-4 and J usage is TRBJ2-7; 8 nucleotides agree with TRBD2. Trimming at V came to 7 bases and at J to 7 bases, leaving 15 bases not matched to a gene. The CDR3 is 15 amino acids. CDR3 sequence: CASNERTSGSGEQYF. CDR3 DNA: TGTGCCAGCAATGAACGTACTAGCGGTTCGGGGGAGCAGTACTTC.

This rearrangement joins TRBV14 to TRBJ2-5, with D hard to call. V was pared by 4 bases and J by 7 bases, with 13 bases between. Germline V gives CDR1 SGHDN, CDR2 FVKESK. This CDR3 has 13 residues. CDR3: CASSPPRKATQYF. In DNA, the CDR3 is TGTGCCAGCAGCCCCCCTCGTAAGGCGACCCAGTACTTC. The complete variable domain, with remaining parts taken from reference TRBV14 and TRBJ2-5, reads EAGVTQFPSHSVIEKGQTVTLRCDPISGHDNLYWYRRVMGKEIKFLLHFVKESKQDESGMPNNRFLAERTGGTYSTLKVQPAELEDSGVYFCASSPPRKATQYFGPGTRLLVL.

V usage is TRBV20-1 and J usage is TRBJ2-7, with D uncertain. This CDR3 spans 13 amino acids. Trimming cost V 4 bases and J 3 bases, with 13 bases left between them. Germline V lookup: CDR1 DFQATT, CDR2 SNEGSKA (reference sequence). CDR3 protein: CSAKEGPRYEQYF. The CDR3 bases are TGCAGTGCTAAAGAAGGGCCGCGCTACGAGCAGTACTTC.

Notes on this clonotype: One junction end does not reproduce the germline sequence, and a read error may be involved. This chain uses TRBV6-2 or TRBV6-3 with TRBJ1-6, with D maybe TRBD1 (6 bases). Germline CDR1 reads MNHEY; CDR2 reads SVGEGT. This CDR3 has 16 amino acids. The CDR3: CTSSYSPRGRNSPLHF. DNA of the CDR3: TGTACCAGCAGTTACTCCCCGAGGGGGAGGAATTCACCCCTCCACTTT.

The J gene is TRBJ1-5, the V gene TRBV20-1, with unresolved D. V gave up 1 base and J gave up 11 bases, with 9 bases separating them. This CDR3 has 11 amino acids. Germline CDR1 reads DFQATT; CDR2 reads SNEGSKA (reference sequence). The CDR3 nucleotides are TGCAGTGCTAGAGGTGGGGAGGCCCAGCATTTT. This encodes CSARGGEAQHF.

The chain employs TRBV6-5 and TRBJ2-7; 7 positions agree with TRBD2. V gave up 0 bases and J gave up 3 bases; unmatched junction bases: 5. CDR1 and CDR2 (germline): MNHEY, SVGAGI. The CDR3 is 15 amino acids. CDR3 residues: CASSYSGGPGYEQYF. CDR3 sequence (DNA): TGTGCCAGCAGTTACTCGGGAGGGCCTGGCTACGAGCAGTACTTC.